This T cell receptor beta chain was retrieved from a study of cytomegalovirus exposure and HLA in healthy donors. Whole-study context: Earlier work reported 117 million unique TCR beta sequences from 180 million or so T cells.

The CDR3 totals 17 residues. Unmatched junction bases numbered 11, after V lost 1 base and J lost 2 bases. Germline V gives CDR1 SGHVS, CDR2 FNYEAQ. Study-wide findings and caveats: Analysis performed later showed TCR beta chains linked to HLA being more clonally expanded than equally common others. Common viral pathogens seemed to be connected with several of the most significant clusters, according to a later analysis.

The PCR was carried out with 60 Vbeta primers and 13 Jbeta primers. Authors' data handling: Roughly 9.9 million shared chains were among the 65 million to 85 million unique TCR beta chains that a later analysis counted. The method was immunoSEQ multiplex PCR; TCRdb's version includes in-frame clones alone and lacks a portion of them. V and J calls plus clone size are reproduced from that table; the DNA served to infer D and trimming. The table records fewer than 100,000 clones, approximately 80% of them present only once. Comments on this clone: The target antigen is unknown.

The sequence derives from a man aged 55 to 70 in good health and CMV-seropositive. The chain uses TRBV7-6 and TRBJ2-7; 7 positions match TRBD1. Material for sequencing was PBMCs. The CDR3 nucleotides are TGTGCCAGCAGCTTAGATGGCCTTGGGACAGTCACCTACGAGCAGTACTTC. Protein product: CASSLDGLGTVTYEQYF.